Sequencing of this T cell receptor (beta chain) was carried out in a study of cytomegalovirus exposure and HLA in healthy donors. Overall study: The roughly 110 validation repertoires were reported in a later analysis to have been generated on the same platform as the roughly 720 first-cohort repertoires.

This clone was observed a few times. No antigen is known for it. This table comes from immunoSEQ multiplex PCR, and its TCRdb copy is limited to in-frame clones, with some not included. Among fewer than 300,000 clones listed, more than 75% were seen once. Study results and limitations: The majority of TCR sequences were rare, yet some public TCRs appeared in many donors. Around 160 TCR beta chains were listed as cytomegalovirus-associated. Subsequent analysis showed first-cohort TCR clusters tending to co-occur in some 120 validation repertoires.

This CDR3 is built from 15 residues. Trimming pared 3 bases from V and 3 bases from J, leaving 14 bases between. Germline V gene lookup returns CDR1 LGHNT and CDR2 FRNRAP. The TCR was taken from a young woman in good health and CMV-seronegative. Source material: PBMCs. J is TRBJ1-2 and V is TRBV12-5; perhaps TRBD1 as D (6 bases). In nucleotides, the CDR3 is TGTGCTAGTGGTTTCCGACAGGTTACCCACTATGGCTACACCTTC. Protein product: CASGFRQVTHYGYTF.